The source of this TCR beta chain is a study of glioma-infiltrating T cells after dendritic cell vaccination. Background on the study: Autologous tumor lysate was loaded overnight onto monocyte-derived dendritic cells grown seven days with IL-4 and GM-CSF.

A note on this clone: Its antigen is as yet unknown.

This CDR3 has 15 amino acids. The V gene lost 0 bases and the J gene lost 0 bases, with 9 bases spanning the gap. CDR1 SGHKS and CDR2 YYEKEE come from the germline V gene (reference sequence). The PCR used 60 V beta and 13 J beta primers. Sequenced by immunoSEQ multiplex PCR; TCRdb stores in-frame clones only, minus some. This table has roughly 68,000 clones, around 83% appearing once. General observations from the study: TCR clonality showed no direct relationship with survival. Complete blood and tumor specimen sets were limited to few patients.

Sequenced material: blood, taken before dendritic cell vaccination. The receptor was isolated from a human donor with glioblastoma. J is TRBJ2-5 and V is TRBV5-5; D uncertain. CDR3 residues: CASSLVAAYQETQYF. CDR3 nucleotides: TGTGCCAGCAGCTTGGTTGCAGCGTACCAAGAGACCCAGTACTTC.